This T cell receptor beta chain was captured in a study of blood T cell repertoires in COVID-19. The overall study: The United States, Italy and Spain were the sources of the acute and convalescent COVID-19 samples.

Original handling: For nucleated cells, counts were estimated from reference gene primer amplification. Profiling relied on immunoSEQ multiplex PCR, and the TCRdb table lists in-frame clones only, not all of them. The V and J calls and clone size were taken over from that table, and D and trimming were inferred from the DNA. Of hundreds of thousands of clones listed, 65% to 85% were seen once; the top ten hold 4% to 4.5%. Germline V lookup: CDR1 MGHRA, CDR2 YSYEKL. CDR3 length equals 15 residues. Trimming left V 5 bases short and J 3 bases short, with 16 bases between. The receptor was isolated from a woman aged 40 to 50 with active or convalescent COVID-19. The chain employs TRBV4-1 and TRBJ1-2; the D gene is possibly TRBD1 (5 bases). The sequenced material came from peripheral blood. CDR3 region: CASSVTSGSDYGYTF. For the CDR3, the DNA is TGCGCCAGCAGCGTGACTTCAGGGTCTGACTATGGCTACACCTTC.